Below are 12 T cell receptor beta chains sequenced from a single sample in a study of blood T cell repertoires in COVID-19. Only in-frame clones appear in the TCRdb table, and some are missing; sequencing was by immunoSEQ multiplex PCR. The sample lists 99,000 or so clones, roughly 80% occurring once. Sequencing input: peripheral blood. The receptor source for this set is a man aged 55 to 70 with acute or convalescent COVID-19.

This clone was found once. V usage is TRBV4-1 and J usage is TRBJ1-4, with D unresolved. The CDR3 loop spans 15 amino acids. Deletions cut 3 bases from V and 4 bases from J, with 12 bases between. From germline, CDR1 is MGHRA and CDR2 YSYEKL. CDR3: CASSQTPGGNEKLFF. Written as DNA, the CDR3 is TGCGCCAGCAGCCAGACTCCGGGAGGTAATGAAAAACTGTTTTTT.

The chain joins TRBV6-4 to TRBJ2-1, with 13 bases that match TRBD2. The CDR3 is made up of 15 amino acids. Germline V lookup: CDR1 MRHNA, CDR2 SNTAGT. The trim removed 4 bases at V and 8 bases at J, leaving 5 bases unmatched. The CDR3 spells CASSGTSGSGDEQFF. CDR3 DNA: TGTGCCAGCAGTGGGACTAGCGGGAGCGGGGATGAGCAGTTCTTC.

The J gene is TRBJ2-1, the V gene TRBV4-1, with TRBD2 matching over 8 bases. CDR1 and CDR2 (germline): MGHRA, YSYEKL. The CDR3 covers 16 residues. Trimming took 1 base from V and 7 from J; bases not matched to a gene: 9. Here the CDR3 DNA reads TGCGCCAGCAGCCAAGGGCGACTAGCGAGTAGGAATGAGCAGTTCTTC. Its translation is CASSQGRLASRNEQFF.

This chain uses TRBV7-6 with TRBJ2-1, with D possibly matching TRBD2 (6 bases). There are 14 residues in the CDR3. The germline V gene has CDR1 SGHVS and CDR2 FNYEAQ. V lost 3 bases, J lost 8 bases, and 14 bases lay in between. The CDR3 loop is CASSFVWEAYEQFF. The CDR3 DNA sequence: TGTGCCAGCAGCTTTGTCTGGGAGGCGTATGAGCAGTTCTTC.

The V and J genes are TRBV19 and TRBJ2-3; 9 bases are shared with TRBD2. V shed 11 bases, J shed 1 base, and the junction held 4 bases outside the gene matches. Germline V lookup: CDR1 LNHDA, CDR2 SQIVND (reference sequence). This CDR3 region has 13 residues. The CDR3 sequence is CASRLAGTDTQYF. For the CDR3, the DNA is TGTGCCTCAAGACTAGCGGGCACAGATACGCAGTATTTT.

The chain recombines TRBV14 with TRBJ1-6, with 7 nucleotides matching TRBD1. Germline V gene lookup returns CDR1 SGHDN and CDR2 FVKESK. Trimming cost V 4 bases and J 10 bases; bases outside gene matches: 7. This CDR3 is 14 amino acids long. The CDR3 protein is CASSPSGGFSPLHF. The CDR3 DNA follows: TGTGCCAGCAGCCCCTCAGGGGGTTTCTCACCCCTCCACTTT.

The chain joins TRBV11-2 to TRBJ1-3; maybe TRBD1 (5 bases). The V gene lost 0 bases and the J gene lost 4 bases, with 7 bases spanning the gap. Germline CDR1 SGHAT, CDR2 FQNNGV. CDR3 length: 14 amino acids. The CDR3 sequence: CASSLDREGNTIYF. The CDR3, as DNA: TGTGCCAGCAGCTTAGACAGGGAAGGAAACACCATATATTTT.

The chain combines TRBV9 with TRBJ2-1; D possibly corresponds to TRBD1 (6 bases). The CDR3 runs 12 residues. Germline-derived CDR1 and CDR2 are SGDLS and YYNGEE. V lost 3 bases, J lost 10 bases, and 11 bases lay in between. The CDR3 coding sequence is TGTGCCAGCAGCGCGACAGGTCGGGAGCAGTTCTTC. It specifies CASSATGREQFF.

This clone was found once. The chain couples TRBV5-6 to TRBJ2-7, with a weak D call TRBD1 (5 bases). From germline, CDR1 is SGHDT and CDR2 YYEEEE. The ends were cut back, 4 bases at V and 2 bases at J, with 13 bases in the middle. This CDR3 is 14 amino acids long. CDR3 sequence: CASSLQGRAYEQYF. The CDR3 DNA follows: TGTGCCAGCAGCCTCCAGGGCAGGGCCTACGAGCAGTACTTC. The full variable domain, its missing parts supplied by reference TRBV5-6 and TRBJ2-7, is DAGVTQSPTHLIKTRGQQVTLRCSPKSGHDTVSWYQQALGQGPQFIFQYYEEEERQRGNFPDRFSGHQFPNYSSELNVNALLLGDSALYLCASSLQGRAYEQYFGPGTRLTVT.

The rearrangement links TRBV7-2 to TRBJ1-1; maybe TRBD1 (5 bases). The CDR3 totals 15 residues. Deletions cut 1 base from V and 1 base from J, with 10 bases between. CDR1 is SGHTA and CDR2 is FQGNSA in the germline V gene. The CDR3 sequence: CASSLVWGGNTEAFF. The CDR3 nucleotides read TGTGCCAGCAGCTTAGTATGGGGGGGGAACACTGAAGCTTTCTTT.

This clone turned up a few times. The genes are TRBV7-9 and TRBJ2-1; 10 bases agree with TRBD1. The V gene's germline CDR1 is SEHNR and CDR2 FQNEAQ (reference sequence). With V trimmed by 8 bases and J by 1 base, 8 bases remained unmatched. The CDR3 consists of 16 residues. The CDR3 loop is CASRPTDRGSYNEQFF. In DNA, the CDR3 is TGTGCCAGCCGACCCACGGACAGGGGGTCCTACAATGAGCAGTTCTTC.

This chain connects TRBV6-5 to TRBJ1-2; D is possibly TRBD1 (6 bases). Germline V gene data show CDR1 as MNHEY and CDR2 as SVGAGI. With 2 bases removed from V and 8 bases from J, the gap between germline ends came to 12 bases. This CDR3 has 13 residues. As DNA, the CDR3 is TGTGCCAGCAGTTACACAGGGAGGGAGGGCTACACCTTC. This encodes CASSYTGREGYTF.